This T cell receptor (beta chain) was sequenced during a study of blood T cell repertoires in COVID-19. The data were produced by immunoSEQ multiplex PCR, yet TCRdb's version contains in-frame clones alone and is incomplete. This sample has about 53,000 clones; more than 85% occur once, and the top ten carry about 3%. The ends were cut back, 1 base at V and 4 bases at J, with 10 bases in the middle. The CDR3 spans 14 residues. Germline assignment: CDR1 LNHDA and CDR2 SQIVND (reference sequence). The receptor was isolated from a human donor in a cohort sampled during active COVID-19. This chain links TRBV19 with TRBJ1-2; perhaps TRBD1 as D (6 bases). Sequenced input: peripheral blood. The CDR3 loop reads CASSIGTGTYGYTF. DNA of the CDR3: TGTGCCAGTAGTATAGGCACAGGGACCTATGGCTACACCTTC.